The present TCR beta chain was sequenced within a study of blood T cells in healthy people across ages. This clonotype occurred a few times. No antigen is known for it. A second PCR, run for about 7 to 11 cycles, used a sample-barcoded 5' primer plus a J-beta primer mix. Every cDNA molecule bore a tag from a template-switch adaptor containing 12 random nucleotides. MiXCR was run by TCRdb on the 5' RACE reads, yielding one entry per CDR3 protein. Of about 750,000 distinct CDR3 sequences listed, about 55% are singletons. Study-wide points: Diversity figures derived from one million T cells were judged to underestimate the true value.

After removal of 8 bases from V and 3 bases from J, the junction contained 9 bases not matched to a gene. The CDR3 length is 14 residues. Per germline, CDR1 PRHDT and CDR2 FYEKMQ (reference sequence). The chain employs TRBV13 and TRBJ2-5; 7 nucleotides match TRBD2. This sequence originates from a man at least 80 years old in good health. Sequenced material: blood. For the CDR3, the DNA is TGTGCCAGCGGCTCCCCCGCGGGAGAAGAGACCCAGTACTTC. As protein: CASGSPAGEETQYF.